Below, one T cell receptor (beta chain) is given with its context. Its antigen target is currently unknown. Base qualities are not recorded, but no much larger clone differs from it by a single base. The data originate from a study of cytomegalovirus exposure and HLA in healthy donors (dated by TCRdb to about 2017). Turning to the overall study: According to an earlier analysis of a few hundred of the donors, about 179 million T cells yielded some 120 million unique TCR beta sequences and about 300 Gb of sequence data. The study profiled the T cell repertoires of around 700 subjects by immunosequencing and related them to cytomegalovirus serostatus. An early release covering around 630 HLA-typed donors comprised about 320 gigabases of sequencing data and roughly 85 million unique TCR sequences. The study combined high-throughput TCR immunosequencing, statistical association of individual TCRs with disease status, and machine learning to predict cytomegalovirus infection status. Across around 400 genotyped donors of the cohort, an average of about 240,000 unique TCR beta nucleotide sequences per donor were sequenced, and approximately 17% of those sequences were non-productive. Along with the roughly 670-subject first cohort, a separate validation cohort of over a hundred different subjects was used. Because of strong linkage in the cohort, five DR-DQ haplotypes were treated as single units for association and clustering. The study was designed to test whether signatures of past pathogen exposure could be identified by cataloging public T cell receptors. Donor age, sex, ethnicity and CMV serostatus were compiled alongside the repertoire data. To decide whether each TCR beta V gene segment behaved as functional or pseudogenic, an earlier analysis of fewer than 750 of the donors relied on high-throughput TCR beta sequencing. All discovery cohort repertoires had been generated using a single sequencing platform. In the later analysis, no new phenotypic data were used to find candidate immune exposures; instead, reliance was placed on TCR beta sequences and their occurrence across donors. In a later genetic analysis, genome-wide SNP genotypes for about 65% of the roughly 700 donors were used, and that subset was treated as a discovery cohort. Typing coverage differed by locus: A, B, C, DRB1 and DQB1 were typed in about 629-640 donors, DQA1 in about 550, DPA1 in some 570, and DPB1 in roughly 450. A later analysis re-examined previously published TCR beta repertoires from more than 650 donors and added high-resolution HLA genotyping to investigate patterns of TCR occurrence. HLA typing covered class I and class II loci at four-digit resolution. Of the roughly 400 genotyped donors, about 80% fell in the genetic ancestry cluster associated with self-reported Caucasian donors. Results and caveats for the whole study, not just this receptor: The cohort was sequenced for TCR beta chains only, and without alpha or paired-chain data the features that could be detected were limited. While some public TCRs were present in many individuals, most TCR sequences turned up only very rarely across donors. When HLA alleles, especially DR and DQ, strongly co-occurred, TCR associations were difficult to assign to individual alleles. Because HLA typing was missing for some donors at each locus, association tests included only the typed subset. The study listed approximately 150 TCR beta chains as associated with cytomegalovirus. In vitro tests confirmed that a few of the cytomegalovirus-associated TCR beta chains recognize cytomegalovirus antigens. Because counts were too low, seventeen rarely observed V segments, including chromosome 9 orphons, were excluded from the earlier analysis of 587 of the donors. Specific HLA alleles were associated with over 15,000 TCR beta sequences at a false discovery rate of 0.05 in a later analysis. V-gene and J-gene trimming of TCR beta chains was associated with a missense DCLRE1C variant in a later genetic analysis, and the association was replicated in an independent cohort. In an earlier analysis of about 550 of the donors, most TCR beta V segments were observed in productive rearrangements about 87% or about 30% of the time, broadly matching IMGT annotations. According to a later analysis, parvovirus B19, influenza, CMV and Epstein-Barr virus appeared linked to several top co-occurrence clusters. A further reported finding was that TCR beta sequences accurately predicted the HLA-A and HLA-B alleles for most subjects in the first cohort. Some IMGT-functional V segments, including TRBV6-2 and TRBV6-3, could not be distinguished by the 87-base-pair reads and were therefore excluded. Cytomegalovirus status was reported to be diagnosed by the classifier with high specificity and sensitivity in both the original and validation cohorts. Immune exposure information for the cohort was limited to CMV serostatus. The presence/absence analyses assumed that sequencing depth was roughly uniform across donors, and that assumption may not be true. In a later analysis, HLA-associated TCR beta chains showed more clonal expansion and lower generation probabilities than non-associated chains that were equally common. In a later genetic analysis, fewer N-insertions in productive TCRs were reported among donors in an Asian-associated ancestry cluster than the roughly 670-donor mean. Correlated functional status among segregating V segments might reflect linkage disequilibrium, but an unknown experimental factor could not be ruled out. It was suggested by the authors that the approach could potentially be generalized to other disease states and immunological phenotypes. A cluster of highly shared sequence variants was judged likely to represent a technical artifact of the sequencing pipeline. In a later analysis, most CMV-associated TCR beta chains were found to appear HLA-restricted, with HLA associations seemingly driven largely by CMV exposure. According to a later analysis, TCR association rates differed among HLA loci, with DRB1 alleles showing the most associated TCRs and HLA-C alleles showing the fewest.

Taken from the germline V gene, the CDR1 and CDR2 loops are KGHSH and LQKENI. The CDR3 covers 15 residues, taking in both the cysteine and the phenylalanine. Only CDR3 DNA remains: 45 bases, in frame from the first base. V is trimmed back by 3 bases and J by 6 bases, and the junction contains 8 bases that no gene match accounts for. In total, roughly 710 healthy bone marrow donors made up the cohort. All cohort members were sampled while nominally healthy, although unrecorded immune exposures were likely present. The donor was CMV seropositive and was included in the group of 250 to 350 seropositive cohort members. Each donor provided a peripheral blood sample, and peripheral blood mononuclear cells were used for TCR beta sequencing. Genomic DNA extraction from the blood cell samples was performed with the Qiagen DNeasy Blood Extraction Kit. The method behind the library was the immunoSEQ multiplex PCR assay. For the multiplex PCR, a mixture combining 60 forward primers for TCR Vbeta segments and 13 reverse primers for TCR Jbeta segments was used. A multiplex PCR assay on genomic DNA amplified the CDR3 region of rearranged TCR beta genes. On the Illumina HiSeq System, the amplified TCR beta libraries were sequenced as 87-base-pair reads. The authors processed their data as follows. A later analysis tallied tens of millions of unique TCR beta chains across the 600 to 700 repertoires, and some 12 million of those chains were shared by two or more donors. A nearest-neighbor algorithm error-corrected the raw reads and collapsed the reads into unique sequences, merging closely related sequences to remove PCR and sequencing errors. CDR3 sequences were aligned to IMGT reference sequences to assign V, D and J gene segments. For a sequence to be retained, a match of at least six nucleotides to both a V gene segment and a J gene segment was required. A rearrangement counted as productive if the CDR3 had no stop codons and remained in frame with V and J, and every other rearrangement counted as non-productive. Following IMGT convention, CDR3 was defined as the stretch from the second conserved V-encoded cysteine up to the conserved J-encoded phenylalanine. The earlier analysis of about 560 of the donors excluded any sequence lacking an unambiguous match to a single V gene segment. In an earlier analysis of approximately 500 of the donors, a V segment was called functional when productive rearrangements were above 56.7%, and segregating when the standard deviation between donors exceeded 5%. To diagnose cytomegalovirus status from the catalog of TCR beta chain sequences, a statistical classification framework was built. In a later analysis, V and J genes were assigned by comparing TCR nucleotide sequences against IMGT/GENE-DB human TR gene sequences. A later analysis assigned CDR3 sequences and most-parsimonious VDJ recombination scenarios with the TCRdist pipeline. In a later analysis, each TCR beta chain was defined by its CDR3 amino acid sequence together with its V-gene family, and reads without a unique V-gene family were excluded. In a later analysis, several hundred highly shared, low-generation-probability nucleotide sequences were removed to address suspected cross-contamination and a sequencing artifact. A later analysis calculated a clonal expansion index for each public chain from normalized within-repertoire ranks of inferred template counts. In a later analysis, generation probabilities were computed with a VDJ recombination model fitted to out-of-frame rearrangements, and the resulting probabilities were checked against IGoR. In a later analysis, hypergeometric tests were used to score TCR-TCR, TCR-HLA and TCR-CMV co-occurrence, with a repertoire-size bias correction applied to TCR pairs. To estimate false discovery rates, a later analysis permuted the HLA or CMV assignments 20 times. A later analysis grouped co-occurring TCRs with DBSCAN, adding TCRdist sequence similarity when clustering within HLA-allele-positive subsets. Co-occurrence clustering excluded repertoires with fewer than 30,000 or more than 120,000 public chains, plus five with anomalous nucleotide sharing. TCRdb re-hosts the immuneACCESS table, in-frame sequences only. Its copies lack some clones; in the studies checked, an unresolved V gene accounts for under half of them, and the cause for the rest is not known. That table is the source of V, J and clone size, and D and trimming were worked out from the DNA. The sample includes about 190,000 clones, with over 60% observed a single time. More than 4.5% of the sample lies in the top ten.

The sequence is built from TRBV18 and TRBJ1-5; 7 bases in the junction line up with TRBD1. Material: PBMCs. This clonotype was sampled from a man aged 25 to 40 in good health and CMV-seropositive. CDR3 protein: CASSPTEGARQPQHF. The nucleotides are TGTGCCAGCTCACCGACGGAGGGGGCACGTCAGCCCCAGCATTTT.